These 6 T cell receptor beta chains were sequenced from one sample in a study of early T cells in non-severe SARS-CoV-2 infection. TCRdb fed the 5' RACE reads into MiXCR, producing one record per CDR3 protein. The sample contains approximately 100,000 distinct CDR3 sequences, around a sixth of which appear only once. Sequences were obtained from whole blood. These receptors were taken from an adult who was a healthcare worker with PCR-confirmed SARS-CoV-2 infection or an uninfected control (not recorded which).

This clonotype was seen only a few times. The DNA of the CDR3 is TGCAGTGCTAGAGATCACAGCAATCAGCCCCAGCATTTT. This encodes CSARDHSNQPQHF. The V gene is TRBV20-1, the J gene TRBJ1-5; D gene unclear. CDR1 DFQATT and CDR2 SNEGSKA come from the germline V gene (reference sequence). The CDR3 covers 13 residues. Trimming removed 0 bases at V and 1 base at J, with 4 bases between.

The chain uses TRBV20-1 and TRBJ2-5; possibly TRBD2 for D (6 bases). Germline V CDR1 and CDR2: DFQATT, SNEGSKA (reference sequence). The CDR3 sequence is 16 residues long. Trimming stripped 0 bases from V and 0 bases from J, with 14 bases between. The CDR3 protein is CSARDFRGSYQETQYF. In DNA form, the CDR3 reads TGCAGTGCTAGAGATTTCCGGGGGTCGTACCAAGAGACCCAGTACTTC.

This clonotype was recorded many times. The rearrangement uses TRBV19 and TRBJ2-7, with D possibly matching TRBD2 (6 bases). Germline V CDR1 and CDR2: LNHDA, SQIVND (reference sequence). Trimming left V 0 bases short and J 6 bases short, with 9 bases between. This CDR3 region has 13 residues. CDR3 nucleotide sequence: TGTGCCAGTAGTATAGATCTGGGGGGCGAGCAGTACTTC. Amino acids: CASSIDLGGEQYF.

The chain combines TRBV10-3 with TRBJ2-2; 9 nucleotides match TRBD2. From germline, CDR1 is ENHRY and CDR2 SYGVKD. V lost 6 bases, J lost 4 bases, and 6 bases stayed unmatched. This CDR3 spans 15 amino acids. CDR3 residues: CAISPAGGFTGELFF. As DNA, the CDR3 is TGTGCCATCAGCCCAGCGGGGGGATTCACCGGGGAGCTGTTTTTT.

This clonotype was recorded at least ten times. The chain is built from TRBV18 and TRBJ1-1, with D possibly TRBD1 on 5 matching bases. The V gene lost 6 bases and the J gene lost 4 bases, with 12 bases spanning the gap. Per the germline V gene, CDR1 is KGHSH and CDR2 is LQKENI. The CDR3 spans 13 residues. CDR3 region: CASSMNGGTEAFF. The CDR3 DNA reads as TGTGCCAGCTCTATGAATGGGGGCACTGAAGCTTTCTTT. Together with reference TRBV18 and TRBJ1-1, the CDR3 gives the full variable domain: NAGVMQNPRHLVRRRGQEARLRCSPMKGHSHVYWYRQLPEEGLKFMVYLQKENIIDESGMPKERFSAEFPKEGPSILRIQQVVRGDSAAYFCASSMNGGTEAFFGQGTRLTVV.

This clonotype occurred many times. This chain connects TRBV7-2 to TRBJ2-3; D gene uncertain. V lost 5 bases and J lost 3, with 6 bases in between. Per the germline V gene, CDR1 is SGHTA and CDR2 is FQGNSA. The CDR3 has 12 residues. The CDR3 here is CASSTDTDTQYF. The CDR3 coding sequence is TGTGCCAGCAGCACAGATACAGATACGCAGTATTTT.